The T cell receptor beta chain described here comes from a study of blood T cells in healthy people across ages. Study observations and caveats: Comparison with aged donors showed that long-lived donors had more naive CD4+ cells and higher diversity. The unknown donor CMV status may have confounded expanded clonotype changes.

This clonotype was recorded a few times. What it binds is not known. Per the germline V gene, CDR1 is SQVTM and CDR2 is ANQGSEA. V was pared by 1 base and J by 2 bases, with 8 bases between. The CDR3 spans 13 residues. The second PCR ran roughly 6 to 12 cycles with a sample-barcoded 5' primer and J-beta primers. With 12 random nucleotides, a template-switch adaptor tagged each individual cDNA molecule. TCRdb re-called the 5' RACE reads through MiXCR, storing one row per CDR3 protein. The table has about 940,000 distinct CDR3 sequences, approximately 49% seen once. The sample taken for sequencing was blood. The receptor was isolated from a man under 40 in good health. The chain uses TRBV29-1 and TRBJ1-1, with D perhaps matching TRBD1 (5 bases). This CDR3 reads CSVEVRGNTEAFF. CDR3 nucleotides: TGCAGCGTTGAAGTAAGGGGTAACACTGAAGCTTTCTTT.